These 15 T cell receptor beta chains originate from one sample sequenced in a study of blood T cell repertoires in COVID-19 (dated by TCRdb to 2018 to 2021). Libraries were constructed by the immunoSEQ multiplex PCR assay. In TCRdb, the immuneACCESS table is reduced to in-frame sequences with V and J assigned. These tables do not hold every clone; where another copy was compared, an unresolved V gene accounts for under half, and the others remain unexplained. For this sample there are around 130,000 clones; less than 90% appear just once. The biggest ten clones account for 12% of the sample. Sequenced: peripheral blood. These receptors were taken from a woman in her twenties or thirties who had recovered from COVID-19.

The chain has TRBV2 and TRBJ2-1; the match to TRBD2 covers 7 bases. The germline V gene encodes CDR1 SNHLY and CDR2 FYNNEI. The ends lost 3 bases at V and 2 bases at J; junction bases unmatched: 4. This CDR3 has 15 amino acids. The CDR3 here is CASSDWGGTYNEQFF. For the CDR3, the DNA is TGTGCCAGCAGTGATTGGGGGGGTACCTACAATGAGCAGTTCTTC.

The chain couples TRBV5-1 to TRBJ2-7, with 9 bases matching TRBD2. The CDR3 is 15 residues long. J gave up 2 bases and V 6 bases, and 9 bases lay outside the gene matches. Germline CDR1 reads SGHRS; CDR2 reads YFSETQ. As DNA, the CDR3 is TGCGCCAGCAATCCGCGGGCTAGCGGGACCTACGAGCAGTACTTC. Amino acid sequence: CASNPRASGTYEQYF.

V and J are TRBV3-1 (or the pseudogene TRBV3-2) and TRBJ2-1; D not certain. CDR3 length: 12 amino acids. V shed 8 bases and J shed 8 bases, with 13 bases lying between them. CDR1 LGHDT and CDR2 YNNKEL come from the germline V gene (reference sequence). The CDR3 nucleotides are TGTGCCAGCGGTAGTAACGTCGATGAGCAGTTCTTC. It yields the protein CASGSNVDEQFF.

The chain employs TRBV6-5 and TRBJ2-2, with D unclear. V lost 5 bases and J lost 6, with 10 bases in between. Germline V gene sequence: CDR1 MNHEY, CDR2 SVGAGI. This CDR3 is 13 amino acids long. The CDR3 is CASSPPRAGELFF. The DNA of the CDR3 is TGTGCCAGCAGTCCCCCGAGAGCCGGGGAGCTGTTTTTT.

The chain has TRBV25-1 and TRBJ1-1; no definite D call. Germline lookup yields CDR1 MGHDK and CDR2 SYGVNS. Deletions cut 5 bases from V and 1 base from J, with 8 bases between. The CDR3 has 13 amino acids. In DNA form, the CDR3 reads TGTGCCAGCAGTCTCCAGGAGAACACTGAAGCTTTCTTT. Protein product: CASSLQENTEAFF.

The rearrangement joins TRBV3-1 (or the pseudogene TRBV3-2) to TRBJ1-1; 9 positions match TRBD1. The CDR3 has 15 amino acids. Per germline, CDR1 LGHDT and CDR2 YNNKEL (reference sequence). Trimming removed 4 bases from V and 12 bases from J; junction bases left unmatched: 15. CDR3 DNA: TGTGCCAGCAGCCCTACCCTTTTCGGGACAGGGTATACTTTCTTT. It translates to CASSPTLFGTGYTFF.

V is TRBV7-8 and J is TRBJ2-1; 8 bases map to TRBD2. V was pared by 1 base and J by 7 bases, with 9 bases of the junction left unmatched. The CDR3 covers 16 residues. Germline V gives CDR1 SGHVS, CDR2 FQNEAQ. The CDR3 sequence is CASSLDAGGGINEQFF. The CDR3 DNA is TGTGCCAGCAGCTTAGACGCGGGGGGTGGGATTAATGAGCAGTTCTTC.

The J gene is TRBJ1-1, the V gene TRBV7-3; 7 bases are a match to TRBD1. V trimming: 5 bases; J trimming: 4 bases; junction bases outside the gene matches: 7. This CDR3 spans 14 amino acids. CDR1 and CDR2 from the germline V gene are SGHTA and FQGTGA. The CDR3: CASSPHGTATEAFF. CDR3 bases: TGTGCCAGCAGCCCACACGGGACAGCCACTGAAGCTTTCTTT.

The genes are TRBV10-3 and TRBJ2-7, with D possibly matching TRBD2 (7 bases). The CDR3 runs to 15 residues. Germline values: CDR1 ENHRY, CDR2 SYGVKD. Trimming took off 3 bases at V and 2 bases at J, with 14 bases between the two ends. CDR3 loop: CAISENRGAAYEQYF. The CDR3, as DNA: TGTGCCATCAGTGAAAATCGGGGGGCCGCCTACGAGCAGTACTTC.

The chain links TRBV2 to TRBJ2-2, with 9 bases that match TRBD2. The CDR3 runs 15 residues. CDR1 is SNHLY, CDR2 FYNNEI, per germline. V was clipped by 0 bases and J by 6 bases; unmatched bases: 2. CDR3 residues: CASSEASGRPGELFF. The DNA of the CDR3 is TGTGCCAGCAGTGAAGCTAGCGGGAGACCCGGGGAGCTGTTTTTT.

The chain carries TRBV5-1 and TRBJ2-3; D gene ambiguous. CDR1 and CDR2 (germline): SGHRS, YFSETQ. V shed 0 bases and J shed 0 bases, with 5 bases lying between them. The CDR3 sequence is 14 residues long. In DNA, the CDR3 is TGCGCCAGCAGCTTGGCCCGGAGCACAGATACGCAGTATTTT. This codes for CASSLARSTDTQYF. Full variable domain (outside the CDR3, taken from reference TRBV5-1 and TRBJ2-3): KAGVTQTPRYLIKTRGQQVTLSCSPISGHRSVSWYQQTPGQGLQFLFEYFSETQRNKGNFPGRFSGRQFSNSRSEMNVSTLELGDSALYLCASSLARSTDTQYFGPGTRLTVL.

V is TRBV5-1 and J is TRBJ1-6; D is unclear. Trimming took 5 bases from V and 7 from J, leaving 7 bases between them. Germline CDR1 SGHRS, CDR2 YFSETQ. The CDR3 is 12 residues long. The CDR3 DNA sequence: TGCGCCAGCAGAGGCGGAAATTCACCCCTCCACTTT. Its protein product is CASRGGNSPLHF.

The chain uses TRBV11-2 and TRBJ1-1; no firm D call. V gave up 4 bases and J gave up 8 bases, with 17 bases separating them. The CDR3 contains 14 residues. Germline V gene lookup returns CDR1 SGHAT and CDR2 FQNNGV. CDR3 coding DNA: TGTGCCAGCAGCTCCTCGAATTGGAGTCTGGAAGCTTTCTTT. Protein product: CASSSSNWSLEAFF.

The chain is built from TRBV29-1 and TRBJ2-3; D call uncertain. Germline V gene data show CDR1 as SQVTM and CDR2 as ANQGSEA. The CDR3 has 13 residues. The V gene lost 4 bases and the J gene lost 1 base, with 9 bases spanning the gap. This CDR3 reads CSVARIGTDTQYF. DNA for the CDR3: TGCAGCGTTGCCAGGATCGGCACAGATACGCAGTATTTT.

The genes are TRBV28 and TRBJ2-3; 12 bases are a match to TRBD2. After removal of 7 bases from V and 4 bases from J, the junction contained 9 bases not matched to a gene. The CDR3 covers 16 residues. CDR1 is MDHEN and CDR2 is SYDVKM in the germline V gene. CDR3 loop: CASTLASGRASDTQYF. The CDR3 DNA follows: TGTGCCAGCACCCTCGCTAGCGGGAGGGCATCAGATACGCAGTATTTT.